This entry is about one TCR beta chain. CDR1 and CDR2 from the germline V gene are MDHEN and SYDVKM. There are 14 residues in the CDR3. V shed 3 bases and J shed 1 base, with 9 bases lying between them. This sample stems from a study of blood T cells in healthy people across ages. The use of a sample-barcoded 5' primer and a J-beta primer mix characterized a second PCR of roughly 7 to 12 cycles. TCRdb re-called the 5' RACE reads with MiXCR, one entry per CDR3 protein. The sample lists about 1 million distinct CDR3 sequences, 45% occurring once. The clonotype comes from a woman aged 55-69 years in good health. The chain joins TRBV28 to TRBJ1-1; the D is unclear. Sequencing was carried out using blood. The CDR3 bases are TGTGCCAGCAGTTTGGGGATGGCGAACACTGAAGCTTTCTTT. This gives the protein CASSLGMANTEAFF.